What follows are 14 T cell receptor beta chains derived from one specimen sequenced in a study of T cell responses to AZD1222 COVID-19 vaccine. The table came from immunoSEQ multiplex PCR; TCRdb's copy has only in-frame clones and leaves some out. Of around 140,000 clones in the sample, around 92% were seen once. Sample: peripheral blood, taken on day 0 of AZD1222 vaccination. The receptors were gathered from an adult in good health.

The count of this clone is one. The V and J genes are TRBV7-9 and TRBJ1-4; D gene uncertain. This CDR3 comprises 14 residues. Germline CDR1 and CDR2: SEHNR and FQNEAQ (reference sequence). V shed 4 bases and J shed 8 bases, with 14 bases lying between them. This CDR3 reads CASSSDLSGEKLFF. The CDR3 DNA is TGTGCCAGCAGCTCCGACTTAAGCGGGGAAAAACTGTTTTTT. Looking up the rest from reference TRBV7-9 and TRBJ1-4 gives the full variable domain: DTGVSQNPRHKITKRGQNVTFRCDPISEHNRLYWYRQTLGQGPEFLTYFQNEAQLEKSRLLSDRFSAERPKGSFSTLEIQRTEQGDSAMYLCASSSDLSGEKLFFGSGTQLSVL.

The rearrangement links TRBV29-1 to TRBJ1-2, with a weak D call TRBD1 (6 bases). This CDR3 is 13 amino acids long. V was shortened by 2 bases and J by 8 bases, with 15 bases between the two germline ends. Germline CDR1 reads SQVTM; CDR2 reads ANQGSEA. The CDR3 spells CSVELWGRRGYTF. In DNA, the CDR3 is TGCAGCGTTGAACTCTGGGGGCGAAGAGGCTACACCTTC.

DNA of the CDR3: TGCGCCAGCAGCCCGCTTTCGTGGCTAGTAGGGGGCTACACCTTC. Protein: CASSPLSWLVGGYTF. V usage is TRBV4-3 and J usage is TRBJ1-2; D uncertain. Between the trimmed V and J ends, which lost 4 bases and 8 bases, there was a span of 20 bases. This CDR3 has 15 residues. Germline V lookup: CDR1 LGHNA, CDR2 YSLEER.

The V call is TRBV7-2, the J call TRBJ1-2; D ambiguous. Germline V gene lookup returns CDR1 SGHTA and CDR2 FQGNSA. CDR3 length: 14 residues. V gave up 0 bases and J gave up 6 bases, with 11 bases separating them. The CDR3 DNA sequence: TGTGCCAGCAGCTTAGCGGGGATGACCGATGGCTACACCTTC. Residues: CASSLAGMTDGYTF.

This clone was observed a single time. This chain joins TRBV5-1 and TRBJ1-1; D gene uncertain. V lost 2 bases, J lost 6 bases, and 14 bases lay in between. The CDR3 contains 14 residues. Germline CDR1 reads SGHRS; CDR2 reads YFSETQ. In nucleotides, the CDR3 is TGCGCCAGCAGCTTAAGTAAAGGAACAGCTGAAGCTTTCTTT. It specifies CASSLSKGTAEAFF.

This clone was recorded only once. The CDR3 reads CASSDSRGQGEFEQFF. In DNA form, the CDR3 reads TGTGCCAGCAGTGATAGTCGAGGACAGGGGGAATTTGAGCAGTTCTTC. The chain recombines TRBV6-4 with TRBJ2-1; 10 bases align to TRBD1. This CDR3 has 16 amino acids. Germline lookup yields CDR1 MRHNA and CDR2 SNTAGT. The V and J ends lost 3 bases and 9 bases, in that order; junction bases with no gene match: 11.

The chain couples TRBV4-1 to TRBJ2-1; D gene unclear. Germline V gene sequence: CDR1 MGHRA, CDR2 YSYEKL. V was clipped by 0 bases and J by 0 bases, with 12 bases between them. This CDR3 comprises 17 residues. CDR3 DNA sequence: TGCGCCAGCAGCCAAGATCTAGACTTGGTCTCCTACAATGAGCAGTTCTTC. This gives the protein CASSQDLDLVSYNEQFF.

This clone appeared once. This chain joins TRBV4-1 and TRBJ2-7; the D is unclear. The V end was cut by 0 bases, the J end by 3 bases, with 15 bases between. Germline V gene lookup returns CDR1 MGHRA and CDR2 YSYEKL. The CDR3 totals 16 residues. The CDR3 DNA sequence: TGCGCCAGCAGCCAAGATGGGCAACGGCTGTTCTACGAGCAGTACTTC. This translates into CASSQDGQRLFYEQYF.

This clone was seen more than once but under ten times. This rearrangement joins TRBV5-4 to TRBJ1-4; 9 bases are a match to TRBD1. Per germline, CDR1 SGHNT and CDR2 YYREEE (reference sequence). Trimming took 0 bases from V and 5 from J; bases not matched to a gene: 2. This CDR3 is built from 15 residues. The CDR3 region is CASSLGGQGNEKLFF. The CDR3 DNA reads as TGTGCCAGCAGCTTGGGTGGACAGGGGAATGAAAAACTGTTTTTT.

The chain carries TRBV18 and TRBJ2-5, with no clear D. The CDR3 is made up of 13 amino acids. CDR1 KGHSH and CDR2 LQKENI come from the germline V gene. Trimming removed 2 bases from V and 3 bases from J, with 7 bases in between. CDR3 loop: CASSPGLKETQYF. The CDR3 DNA sequence: TGTGCCAGCTCACCAGGGTTAAAAGAGACCCAGTACTTC.

V gene TRBV6-2 or TRBV6-3 combines with J gene TRBJ1-1; maybe TRBD1 (5 bases). This CDR3 has 14 residues. The V gene lost 4 bases and the J gene lost 2 bases, with 11 bases spanning the gap. Germline-derived CDR1 and CDR2 are MNHEY and SVGEGT. The CDR3 reads CASSSNRRNTEAFF. The CDR3 bases are TGTGCCAGCAGTTCCAACAGGAGAAACACTGAAGCTTTCTTT.

The CDR3 DNA follows: TGTGCCAGCAGCCAAGACGCAGGCCCGCCTGGCTACACCTTC. Protein sequence: CASSQDAGPPGYTF. The chain has TRBV4-2 and TRBJ1-2; D remains unclear. This CDR3 is 14 amino acids long. Germline CDR1 LGHNA, CDR2 YNFKEQ. With 0 bases removed from V and 7 bases from J, the gap between germline ends came to 12 bases.

The chain has TRBV9 and TRBJ2-1, with 8 positions matching TRBD2. This CDR3 is built from 13 residues. Germline lookup yields CDR1 SGDLS and CDR2 YYNGEE. V shed 10 bases, J shed 5 bases, and the junction held 8 bases outside the gene matches. The CDR3 here is CASSGLANNEQFF. In nucleotides, the CDR3 is TGTGCCTCCTCCGGACTAGCAAACAATGAGCAGTTCTTC.

The rearrangement links TRBV5-1 to TRBJ2-1; 10 bases agree with TRBD2. The CDR3 totals 15 residues. Trimming took 0 bases from V and 10 from J; bases not matched to a gene: 7. Germline V gene sequence: CDR1 SGHRS, CDR2 YFSETQ. The CDR3 protein is CASSLEPSGSGEQFF. Here the CDR3 DNA reads TGCGCCAGCAGCTTGGAGCCTAGCGGGAGTGGGGAGCAGTTCTTC.